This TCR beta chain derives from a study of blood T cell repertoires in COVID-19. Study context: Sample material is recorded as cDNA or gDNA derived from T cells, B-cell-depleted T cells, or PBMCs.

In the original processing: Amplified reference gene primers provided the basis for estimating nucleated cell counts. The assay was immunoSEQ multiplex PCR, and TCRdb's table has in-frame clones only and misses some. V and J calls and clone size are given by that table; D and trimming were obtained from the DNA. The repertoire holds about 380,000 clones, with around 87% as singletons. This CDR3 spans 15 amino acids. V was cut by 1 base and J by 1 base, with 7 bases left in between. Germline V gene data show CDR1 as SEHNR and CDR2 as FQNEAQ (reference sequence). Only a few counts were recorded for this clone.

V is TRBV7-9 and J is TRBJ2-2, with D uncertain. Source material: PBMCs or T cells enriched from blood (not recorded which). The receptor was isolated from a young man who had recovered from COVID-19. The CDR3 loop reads CASSLGGVNTGELFF. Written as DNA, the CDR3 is TGTGCCAGCAGCTTAGGAGGAGTGAACACCGGGGAGCTGTTTTTT.